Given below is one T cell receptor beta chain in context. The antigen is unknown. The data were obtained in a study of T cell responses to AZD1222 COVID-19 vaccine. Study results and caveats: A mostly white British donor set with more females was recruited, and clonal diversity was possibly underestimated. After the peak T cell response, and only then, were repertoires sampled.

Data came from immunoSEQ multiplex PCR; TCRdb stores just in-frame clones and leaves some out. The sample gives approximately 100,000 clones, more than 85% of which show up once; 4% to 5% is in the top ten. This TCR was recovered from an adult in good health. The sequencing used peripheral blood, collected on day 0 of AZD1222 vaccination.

The CDR3 is CAWSPDTRIPPLHF. In DNA, the CDR3 is TGTGCCTGGAGTCCTGACACGAGAATTCCACCCCTCCACTTT. This rearrangement joins TRBV30 to TRBJ1-6, with D hard to call. Trimming removed 2 bases from V and 11 bases from J, with 16 bases in between. This CDR3 contains 14 residues. Germline V gene sequence: CDR1 GTSNPN, CDR2 SVGIG (reference sequence).